This TCR beta chain comes out of a study of blood T cell repertoires in COVID-19. V lost 8 bases to trimming and J lost 4 bases, with 14 bases between them. CDR3 length equals 13 residues. In the authors' methods: The assay estimated nucleated cells by amplifying reference gene primers. Profiled with immunoSEQ multiplex PCR; TCRdb holds only in-frame clones, not every one. V and J calls and clone size are given by that table; D and trimming were obtained from the DNA. The data show tens of thousands of clones, 78% seen once. The origin of this receptor is an elderly man with acute or convalescent COVID-19. Sequenced input: peripheral blood. The genes are TRBV12-3 or TRBV12-4 and TRBJ1-2; D call uncertain. The CDR3 region has the DNA TGTGCCAGCGATAGCCAGACTGGCTATGGCTACACCTTC. Translation: CASDSQTGYGYTF.